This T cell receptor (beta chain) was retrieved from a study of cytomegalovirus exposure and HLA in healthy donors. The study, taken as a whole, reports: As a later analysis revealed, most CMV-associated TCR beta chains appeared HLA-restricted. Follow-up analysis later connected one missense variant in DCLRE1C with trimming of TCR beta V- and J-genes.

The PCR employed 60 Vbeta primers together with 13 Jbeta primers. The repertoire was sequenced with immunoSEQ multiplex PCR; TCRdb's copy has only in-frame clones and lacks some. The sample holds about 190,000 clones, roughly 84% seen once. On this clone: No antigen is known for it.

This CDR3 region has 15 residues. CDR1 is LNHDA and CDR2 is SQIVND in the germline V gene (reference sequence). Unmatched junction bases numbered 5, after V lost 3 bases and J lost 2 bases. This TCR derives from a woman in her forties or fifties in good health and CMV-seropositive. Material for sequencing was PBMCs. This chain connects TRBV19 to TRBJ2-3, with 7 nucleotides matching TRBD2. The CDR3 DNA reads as TGTGCCAGTAGTATGGGGGGGGTAGACACAGATACGCAGTATTTT. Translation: CASSMGGVDTDTQYF.